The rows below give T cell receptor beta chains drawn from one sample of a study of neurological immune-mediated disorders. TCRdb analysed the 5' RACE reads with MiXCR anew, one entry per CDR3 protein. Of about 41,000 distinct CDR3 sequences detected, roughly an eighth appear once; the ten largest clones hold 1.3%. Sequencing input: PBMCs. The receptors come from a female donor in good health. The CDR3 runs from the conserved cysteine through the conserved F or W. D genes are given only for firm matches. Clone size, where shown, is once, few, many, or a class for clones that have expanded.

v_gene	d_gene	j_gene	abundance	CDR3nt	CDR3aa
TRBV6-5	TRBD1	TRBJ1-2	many	TGTGCCAGCAGTAATATACGGACAGGGGGGCACTATGGCTACACCTTC	CASSNIRTGGHYGYTF
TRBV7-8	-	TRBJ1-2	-	TGTGCCAGCAGCTTGAGGGAATCGGGCGGCTACACCTTC	CASSLRESGGYTF
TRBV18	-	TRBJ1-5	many	TGTGCCAGCTCATCGACAGGCAATCAGCCCCAGCATTTT	CASSSTGNQPQHF
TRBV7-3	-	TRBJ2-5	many	TGTGCCAGCTCGAAAACCGGGACAAGAGAAGAGACCCAGTACTTC	CASSKTGTREETQYF
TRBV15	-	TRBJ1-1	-	TGTGCCACCGGGACGGCCAGTGGGACTGAAGCTTTCTTT	CATGTASGTEAFF
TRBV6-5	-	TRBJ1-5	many	TGTGCCAGCAGACCCTCGGTGCCTGGGGGCAATCAGCCCCAGCATTTT	CASRPSVPGGNQPQHF
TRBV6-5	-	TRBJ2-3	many	TGTGCCAGTTTTCGGTGGGGCACAGATACGCAGTATTTT	CASFRWGTDTQYF
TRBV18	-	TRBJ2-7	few	TGTGCCAGCTCACTAGGCAGGGGTCCTAGCGAGCAGTACTTC	CASSLGRGPSEQYF
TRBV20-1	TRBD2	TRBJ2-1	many	TGCAGTGCTCGGACTAGCGGAGTCGGATACAATGAGCAGTTCTTC	CSARTSGVGYNEQFF
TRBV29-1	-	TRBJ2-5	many	TGCAGCGTGAACAAAGGACAGACCCTCCAAGAGACCCAGTACTTC	CSVNKGQTLQETQYF
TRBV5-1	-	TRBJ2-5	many	TGCGCCAGCAGCTTTACAGACCAAGAGACCCAGTACTTC	CASSFTDQETQYF
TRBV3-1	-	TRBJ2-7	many	TGTGCCAGCAGCCCAGCGCGAGGGCTCGGGGAGCAGTACTTC	CASSPARGLGEQYF
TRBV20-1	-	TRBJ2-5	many	TGCAGTGCTAGAGATCAGGGCATTCTGGGGGAGACCCAGTACTTC	CSARDQGILGETQYF
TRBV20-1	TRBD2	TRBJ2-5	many	TGCAGTGCCCTTGGACTAGCGGGAGAAGAGACCCAGTACTTC	CSALGLAGEETQYF